The sequence of this TCR beta chain was determined in a study of persistence of HIV-infected CD4 T cells (TCRdb year 2020). For context, the study as a whole: The median time participants had been on suppressive ART was over seven years. Peripheral blood samples of up to about 200 mL were obtained at multiple time points, with the exception of two participants, for whom leukapheresis was performed at a single time point. The TCR cluster analysis across participants included roughly 8 participants for CMV and roughly 7 participants for Gag. TCRbeta sequencing assessed the clonality of all cells in each sorted population, while proviral sequencing assessed the clonality of infected cells. Anti-CD3/anti-CD28 stimulation activated a higher proportion of cells, with a lower memory fraction, than antigen stimulation. The study isolated CMV- and HIV-1 Gag-responding CD4+ T cells from ART-treated individuals to examine antigen-driven clonal expansion of HIV-1-infected cells.

Beyond this particular receptor, the publication reports: Only a small number of individuals took part in the study, and only a limited range of antigens was tested. Because the TCR analyses were done in bulk, restricting them to just the rare CMV-responding cells that actually carried HIV-1 proviruses was not possible. A correlation was observed between TCR oligoclonality and proviral oligoclonality within the same sorted populations. Significantly lower TCRbeta richness was observed in CMV- and Gag-responding cells than in anti-CD3/anti-CD28-responding cells, and higher oligoclonality was observed in CMV-responding cells than in CD3/CD28-stimulated and Gag-responding cells. Degenerate expanded CDR3beta sequences were enriched in antigen-responding cells, suggesting convergent selection of CD4+ responses to CMV and Gag.

The germline V gene yields KGHDR for CDR1 and SFDVKD for CDR2. V was cut back by 6 bases and J by 3 bases, leaving a gap of 7 bases between them. Including cysteine and phenylalanine, the CDR3 has 12 amino acids. Only the CDR3 portion is preserved as DNA: 36 bases, with reading frame beginning at the first base. This clone was seen once. The specificity of this receptor is unknown. Nothing much larger sits one base from this clone, and base qualities are not available. Per the publication, the treatment or condition label means: suppressive antiretroviral therapy. As a nonspecific positive control representing the CD4+ T cell repertoire, the cells were stimulated with anti-CD3/anti-CD28 magnetic beads. Responding CD4+ T cells were sorted on the basis of upregulation of both CD40 ligand and CD69. HIV-1-infected adults in whom suppressive ART had been started during chronic infection were enrolled as participants. Plasma HIV-1 RNA had been undetectable (below 50 copies/mL) in participants for at least 4 years. To be included, participants needed a CD4+ T cell count above 400 cells/uL and a positive CMV serology. Before stimulation, PBMCs were isolated using density centrifugation and then depleted of CD8+ T cells. CD8-depleted PBMCs were stimulated for around 20 hours with anti-CD28/CD49d costimulation, CD40-blocking antibody and enfuvirtide to prevent new infections. Cell sorting was performed on a Beckman Coulter MoFlo Legacy or XDP sorter, and dead cells were excluded with propidium iodide. For samples with more than one million cells, genomic DNA was extracted with the QIAamp DNA Mini Kit, and for all other samples the Quick-DNA Microprep Kit was used.

The immunoSEQ hsTCRB assay version 4, run in survey mode, was used to sequence TCRbeta repertoires from genomic DNA. For TCRbeta sequencing, genomic DNA was diluted to about 9.1 ng/uL, and up to roughly 1 ug was used per sample. Under the source paper's analysis protocol: ImmunoSeq Analyzer 3.0 was used for analysis of TCRbeta data, and diversity was computed on productive nucleotide rearrangements. Lower-bound TCR diversity was estimated with the improved Chao index, and clonality with the Gini coefficient using the Immunarch R package. Nucleotide rearrangements that differed but encoded the same CDR3beta amino acid sequence were counted as separate clonotypes. Differential abundance analysis identified TCRbeta sequences significantly enriched in antigen-responding cells relative to anti-CD3/anti-CD28-activated cells. GLIPH2 grouped TCRs by predicted peptide-MHC specificity, both within each participant and across combined participant data sets. The immuneACCESS repertoire file appears here via TCRdb, limited to in-frame rearrangements. These files lack a portion of the clones; in checked studies, under half of the deficit traces to unresolved V genes, and the cause of the others is not known. From that table come the V and J calls and clone size; the DNA was used to work out D and trimming. Recorded for this sample are about 45,000 clones; 88% of them occurred a single time. In total, the top ten clones hold around 0.47% of the sample.

This receptor was identified in an adult woman with HIV who was CMV-seropositive. The chain is encoded by TRBV24-1 joined to TRBJ1-2, with the D gene too uncertain to name. The sequenced sample was CD4+ T cells sorted from PBMCs after approximately 19-hour stimulation, obtained from a patient who received antiretroviral therapy. The meaning of the sample's cell subset or site label: CD40L+CD69+ CD4 T cells responding to anti-CD3/anti-CD28 beads, representing the overall repertoire. At the DNA level, the sequence is TGTGCCACCAGTAACAGCTACTATGGCTACACCTTC. The encoded protein is CATSNSYYGYTF.